The 8 T cell receptor beta chains below all came from one sample that was sequenced in a study of HIV-infected children after antiretroviral therapy interruption. Treatment: PENTA 11 planned treatment interruption arm or continuous ART arm. RNA-based 3' RACE libraries used unique molecular identifiers. TCRdb redid the calling of the 3' RACE reads with MiXCR, one entry per CDR3 protein. The sample records around 50,000 distinct CDR3 sequences, approximately 4.3% being singletons. The sequencing here drew on CD45RA+ CD4+ T cells from PBMCs, pooled from several time points, taken from a donor given antiretroviral therapy, either interrupted or continuous. Indicated subset: naive CD4+ CD45RA+ CD45RO- T cells. These receptors came from a pool of human donors with HIV.

In this sample, this clonotype turned up many times. The gene calls are TRBV29-1 and TRBJ1-3, with 9 positions matching TRBD1. Germline CDR1 is SQVTM and CDR2 is ANQGSEA. This CDR3 spans 13 amino acids. The V gene end was trimmed by 6 bases and the J gene end by 2 bases; junction bases not matched to a gene: 2. Here the CDR3 DNA reads TGCAGCGTGGGGGACAGGGCTGGAAACACCATATATTTT. Translated: CSVGDRAGNTIYF. The full variable domain, rest sourced from reference TRBV29-1 and TRBJ1-3, is SAVISQKPSRDICQRGTSLTIQCQVDSQVTMMFWYRQQPGQSLTLIATANQGSEATYESGFVIDKFPISRPNLTFSTLTVSNMSPEDSSIYLCSVGDRAGNTIYFGEGSWLTVV.

This clonotype was detected ten times or more. The genes are TRBV10-3 and TRBJ1-2; no clear D gene. V was pared by 3 bases and J by 6 bases, with 14 bases between. This CDR3 has 14 amino acids. The germline V gene has CDR1 ENHRY and CDR2 SYGVKD. CDR3 in DNA: TGTGCCATCAGTGACCCGGGGAAACAAGATGGCTACACCTTC. As protein: CAISDPGKQDGYTF.

The chain carries TRBV7-3 and TRBJ2-2; D gene unclear. This CDR3 region has 14 residues. Germline V lookup: CDR1 SGHTA, CDR2 FQGTGA. V was clipped by 4 bases and J by 5 bases, with 11 bases between them. The CDR3 DNA is TGTGCCAGCAGCTCAGGACGGATGACCGGGGAGCTGTTTTTT. It yields the protein CASSSGRMTGELFF.

In this sample, this clonotype turned up many times. The chain couples TRBV14 to TRBJ2-1; 7 nucleotides align to TRBD1. Trimming at V came to 5 bases and at J to 7 bases, leaving 14 bases not matched to a gene. The CDR3 spans 16 residues. Germline CDR1 reads SGHDN; CDR2 reads FVKESK. In DNA form, the CDR3 reads TGTGCCAGCAGCGCAAGACAGAGGGGGCTTGAGAATGAGCAGTTCTTC. It encodes CASSARQRGLENEQFF.

This clonotype was counted between two and nine times. The V and J genes are TRBV29-1 and TRBJ2-1; TRBD1 might be the D (6 bases). V was trimmed by 0 bases and J by 7 bases, leaving 10 bases between them. The CDR3 loop spans 13 amino acids. From germline, CDR1 is SQVTM and CDR2 ANQGSEA. The CDR3: CSVEDQRGNEQFF. The CDR3 DNA reads TGCAGCGTTGAAGATCAAAGGGGGAATGAGCAGTTCTTC.

This clonotype was seen repeatedly, ten times or more. The chain employs TRBV19 and TRBJ2-3; TRBD2 might be the D (6 bases). With 6 bases removed from V and 5 bases from J, the gap between germline ends came to 12 bases. Germline CDR1 is LNHDA and CDR2 is SQIVND (reference sequence). This CDR3 contains 13 residues. The CDR3 sequence is CASRAGSGDTQYF. CDR3 coding DNA: TGTGCCAGTAGGGCCGGGAGCGGAGATACGCAGTATTTT. The variable domain in full, completed from reference TRBV19 and TRBJ2-3, reads DGGITQSPKYLFRKEGQNVTLSCEQNLNHDAMYWYRQDPGQGLRLIYYSQIVNDFQKGDIAEGYSVSREKKESFPLTVTSAQKNPTAFYLCASRAGSGDTQYFGPGTRLTVL.

The sample holds a few counts of this clonotype. The chain employs TRBV7-9 and TRBJ2-7; the D gene could be TRBD1 or TRBD2 (5 bases each). The CDR3 consists of 15 residues. V dropped 4 bases and J dropped 2 bases, with 15 bases sitting between them. Germline loops: CDR1 SEHNR, CDR2 FQNEAQ (reference sequence). In DNA, the CDR3 is TGTGCCAGCAGCTCCGATGGGACGGCTCCCTACGAGCAGTACTTC. It specifies CASSSDGTAPYEQYF.

This clonotype has a count of ten or more. The chain has TRBV12-5 and TRBJ2-1, with D hard to call. Deletions cut 0 bases from V and 0 bases from J, with 9 bases between. Germline V gene sequence: CDR1 LGHNT, CDR2 FRNRAP. The CDR3 runs 16 residues. CDR3 coding DNA: TGTGCTAGTGGTTTGGTACTGGCTGTCTCCTACAATGAGCAGTTCTTC. Its protein product is CASGLVLAVSYNEQFF.